This TCR beta chain was profiled in a study of cytomegalovirus exposure and HLA in healthy donors. This clone was seen a single time. The antigen is unknown. General study points: A later analysis showed that HLA-associated TCR beta chains had undergone more clonal expansion than equally common others.

The CDR3 is made up of 16 amino acids. V lost 0 bases, J lost 0 bases, and 6 bases lay in between. Germline V gene data show CDR1 as SGHTA and CDR2 as FQGNSA. Amplification used 60 Vbeta primers and 13 Jbeta primers. Sequencing used immunoSEQ multiplex PCR; TCRdb keeps in-frame clones, though not all of them. The table lists some 180,000 clones, just over 75% of them singletons. The V gene is TRBV7-2, the J gene TRBJ1-6; possibly TRBD1 for D (5 bases). The sample comprised PBMCs. This clonotype was sampled from a woman aged 55-69 years in good health and CMV-seropositive. This CDR3 reads CASSLAGHSYNSPLHF. DNA for the CDR3: TGTGCCAGCAGCTTAGCAGGACACTCCTATAATTCACCCCTCCACTTT.